The subject of this entry is one TCR beta chain. The data stem from a study of blood T cell repertoires in COVID-19. Study details: Samples taken during acute and convalescent COVID-19 were collected in the United States, Italy and Spain. From T cells, B-cell-depleted T cells, or PBMCs came the material, which was cDNA or gDNA.

The germline V gene has CDR1 LNHNV and CDR2 YYDKDF (reference sequence). The CDR3 is made up of 13 amino acids. V lost 1 base to trimming and J lost 7 bases, with 7 bases between them. As handled by the study authors: How many nucleated cells were present was estimated from reference gene primer amplification. Profiling relied on immunoSEQ multiplex PCR, and the TCRdb table lists in-frame clones only, not all of them. For V, J and clone size, that table is used; D and trimming come from the DNA. This table holds 45,000 to 55,000 clones, over 70% found once. Sequenced sample: peripheral blood. The V call is TRBV15, the J call TRBJ2-2; no reliable D call. This receptor was identified in a human donor in a cohort sampled during active COVID-19. The chain's CDR3 is CATSRVVSGELFF. CDR3 nucleotide sequence: TGTGCCACCAGCAGAGTTGTGAGCGGGGAGCTGTTTTTT.